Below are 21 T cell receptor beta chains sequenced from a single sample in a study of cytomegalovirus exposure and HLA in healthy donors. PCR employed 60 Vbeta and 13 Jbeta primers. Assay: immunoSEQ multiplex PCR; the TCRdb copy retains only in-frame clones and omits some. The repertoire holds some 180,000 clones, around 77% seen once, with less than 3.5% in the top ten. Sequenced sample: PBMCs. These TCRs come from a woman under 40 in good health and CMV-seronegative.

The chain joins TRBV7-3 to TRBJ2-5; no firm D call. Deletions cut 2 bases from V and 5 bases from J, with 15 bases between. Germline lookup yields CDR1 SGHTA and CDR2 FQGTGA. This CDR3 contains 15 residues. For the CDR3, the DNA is TGTGCCAGCAGCTTACTTCCCGGTCCCGTCGAGACCCAGTACTTC. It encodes CASSLLPGPVETQYF.

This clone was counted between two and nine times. This chain's CDR3 is CAISLNDRTYNEQFF. The CDR3 nucleotides are TGTGCCATCAGCTTAAACGACAGAACCTACAATGAGCAGTTCTTC. J is TRBJ2-1 and V is TRBV10-3, with D perhaps matching TRBD1 (5 bases). CDR3 size: 15 residues. Germline CDR1 ENHRY, CDR2 SYGVKD. Trimming left V 6 bases short and J 2 bases short, with 14 bases between.

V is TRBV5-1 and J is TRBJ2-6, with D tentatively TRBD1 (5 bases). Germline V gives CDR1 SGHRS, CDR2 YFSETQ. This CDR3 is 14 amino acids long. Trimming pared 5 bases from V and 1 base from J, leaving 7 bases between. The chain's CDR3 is CASRTGSGANVLTF. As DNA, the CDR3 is TGCGCCAGCAGAACAGGATCTGGGGCCAACGTCCTGACTTTC.

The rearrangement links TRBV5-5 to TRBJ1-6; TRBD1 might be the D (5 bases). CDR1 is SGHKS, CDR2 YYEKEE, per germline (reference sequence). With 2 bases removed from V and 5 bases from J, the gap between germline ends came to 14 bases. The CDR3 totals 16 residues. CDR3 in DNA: TGTGCCAGCAGCTTATGGTCAGGGATTAATAATTCACCCCTCCACTTT. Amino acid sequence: CASSLWSGINNSPLHF. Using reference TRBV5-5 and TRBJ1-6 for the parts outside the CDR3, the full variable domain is DAGVTQSPTHLIKTRGQQVTLRCSPISGHKSVSWYQQVLGQGPQFIFQYYEKEERGRGNFPDRFSARQFPNYSSELNVNALLLGDSALYLCASSLWSGINNSPLHFGNGTRLTVT.

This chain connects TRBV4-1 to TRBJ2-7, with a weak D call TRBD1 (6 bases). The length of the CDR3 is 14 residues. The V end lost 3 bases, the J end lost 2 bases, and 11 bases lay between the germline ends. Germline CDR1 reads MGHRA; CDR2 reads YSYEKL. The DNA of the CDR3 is TGCGCCAGCAGCCACCGCAGGGGCCCCTACGAGCAGTACTTC. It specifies CASSHRRGPYEQYF.

The CDR3 region has the DNA TGTGCCAGCAGTTTAAGTAGCAGGGTGAACACTGAAGCTTTCTTT. The encoded protein is CASSLSSRVNTEAFF. The chain employs TRBV27 and TRBJ1-1, with TRBD1 as a possible D gene (5 bases). The germline V and J ends were trimmed by 2 bases and 0 bases, with 10 bases remaining between them. Germline V gives CDR1 MNHEY, CDR2 SMNVEV (reference sequence). The CDR3 has 15 residues.

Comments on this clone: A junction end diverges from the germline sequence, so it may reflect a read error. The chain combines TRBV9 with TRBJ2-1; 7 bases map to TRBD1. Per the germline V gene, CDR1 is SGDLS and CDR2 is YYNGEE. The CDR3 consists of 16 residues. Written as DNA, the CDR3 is TGTGCCAGCAGCGTATACGGACAGGACTCCTGCAATGAGCAGTTCTTC. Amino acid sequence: CASSVYGQDSCNEQFF.

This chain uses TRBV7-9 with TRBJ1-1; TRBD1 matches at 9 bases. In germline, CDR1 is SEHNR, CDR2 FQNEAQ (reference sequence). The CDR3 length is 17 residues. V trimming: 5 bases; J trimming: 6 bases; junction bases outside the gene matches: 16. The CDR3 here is CASSILPGTGYMAEAFF. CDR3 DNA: TGTGCCAGCAGCATCCTTCCCGGGACAGGGTATATGGCTGAAGCTTTCTTT. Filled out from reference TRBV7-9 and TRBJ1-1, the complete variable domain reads DTGVSQNPRHKITKRGQNVTFRCDPISEHNRLYWYRQTLGQGPEFLTYFQNEAQLEKSRLLSDRFSAERPKGSFSTLEIQRTEQGDSAMYLCASSILPGTGYMAEAFFGQGTRLTVV.

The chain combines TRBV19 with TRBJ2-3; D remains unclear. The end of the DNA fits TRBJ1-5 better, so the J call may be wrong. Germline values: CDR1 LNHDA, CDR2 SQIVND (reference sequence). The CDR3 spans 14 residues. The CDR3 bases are TGTGCCACCAGAATAGCGGGAGGGCGAGATACGCAGCATTTT. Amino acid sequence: CATRIAGGRDTQHF.

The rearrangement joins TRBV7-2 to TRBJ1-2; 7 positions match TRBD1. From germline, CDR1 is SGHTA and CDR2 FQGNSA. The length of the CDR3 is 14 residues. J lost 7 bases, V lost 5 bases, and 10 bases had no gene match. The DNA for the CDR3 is TGTGCCAGCAGCCCCAGGACAGGCAGTGGTGGCTACACCTTC. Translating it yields CASSPRTGSGGYTF.

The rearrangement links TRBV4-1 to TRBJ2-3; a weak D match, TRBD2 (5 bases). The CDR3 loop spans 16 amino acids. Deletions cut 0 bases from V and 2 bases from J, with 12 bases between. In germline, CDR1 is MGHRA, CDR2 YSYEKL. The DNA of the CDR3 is TGCGCCAGCAGCCAAGAACATCGGGGATTCACAGATACGCAGTATTTT. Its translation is CASSQEHRGFTDTQYF.

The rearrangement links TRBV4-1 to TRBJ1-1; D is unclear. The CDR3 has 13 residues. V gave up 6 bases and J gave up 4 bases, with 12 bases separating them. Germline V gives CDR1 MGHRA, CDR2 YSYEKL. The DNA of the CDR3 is TGCGCCAGCAGGGCGGGGAAGGTCACTGAAGCTTTCTTT. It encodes CASRAGKVTEAFF.

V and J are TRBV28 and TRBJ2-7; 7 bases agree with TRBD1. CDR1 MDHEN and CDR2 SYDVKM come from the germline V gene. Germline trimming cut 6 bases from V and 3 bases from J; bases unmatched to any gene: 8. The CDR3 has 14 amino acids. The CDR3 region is CASRAGTVLYEQYF. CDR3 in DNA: TGTGCCAGCAGAGCTGGGACAGTCCTCTACGAGCAGTACTTC.

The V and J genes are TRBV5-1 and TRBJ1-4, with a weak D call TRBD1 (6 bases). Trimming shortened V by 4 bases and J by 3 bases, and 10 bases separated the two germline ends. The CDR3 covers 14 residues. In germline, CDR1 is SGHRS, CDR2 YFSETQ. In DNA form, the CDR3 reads TGCGCCAGCAGCCTAACAGGGTCTAATGAAAAACTGTTTTTT. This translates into CASSLTGSNEKLFF.

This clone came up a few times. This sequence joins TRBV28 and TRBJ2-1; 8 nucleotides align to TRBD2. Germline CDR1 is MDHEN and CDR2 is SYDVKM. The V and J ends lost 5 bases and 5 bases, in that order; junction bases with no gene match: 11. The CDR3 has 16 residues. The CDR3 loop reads CASSLPYGRADNEQFF. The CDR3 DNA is TGTGCCAGCAGTCTCCCCTACGGGAGGGCCGACAATGAGCAGTTCTTC.

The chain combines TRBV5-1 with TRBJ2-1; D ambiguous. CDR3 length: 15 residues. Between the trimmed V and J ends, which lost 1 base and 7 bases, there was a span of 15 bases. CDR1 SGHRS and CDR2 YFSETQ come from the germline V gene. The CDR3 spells CASSLLLSFRNEQFF. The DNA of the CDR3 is TGCGCCAGCAGCTTGTTACTCTCCTTCAGGAATGAGCAGTTCTTC.

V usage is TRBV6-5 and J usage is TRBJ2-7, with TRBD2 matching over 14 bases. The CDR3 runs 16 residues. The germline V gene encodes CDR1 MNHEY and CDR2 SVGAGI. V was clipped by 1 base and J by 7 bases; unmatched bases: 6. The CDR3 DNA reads TGTGCCAGCAGTTACTGGGGACTAGCGGGAGTTAAAGAGCAGTACTTC. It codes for CASSYWGLAGVKEQYF.

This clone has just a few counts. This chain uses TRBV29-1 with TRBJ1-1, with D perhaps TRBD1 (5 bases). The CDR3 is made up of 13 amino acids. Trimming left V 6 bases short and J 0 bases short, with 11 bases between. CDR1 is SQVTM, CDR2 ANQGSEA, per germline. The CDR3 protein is CSVAGRMNTEAFF. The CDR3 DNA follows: TGCAGCGTGGCGGGACGGATGAACACTGAAGCTTTCTTT.

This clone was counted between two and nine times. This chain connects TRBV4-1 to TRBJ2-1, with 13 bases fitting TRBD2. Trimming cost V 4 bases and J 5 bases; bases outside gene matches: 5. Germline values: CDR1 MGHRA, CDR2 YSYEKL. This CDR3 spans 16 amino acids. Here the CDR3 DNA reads TGCGCCAGCAGCCGCATACTAGCGGGAGGGCACAATGAGCAGTTCTTC. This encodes CASSRILAGGHNEQFF.

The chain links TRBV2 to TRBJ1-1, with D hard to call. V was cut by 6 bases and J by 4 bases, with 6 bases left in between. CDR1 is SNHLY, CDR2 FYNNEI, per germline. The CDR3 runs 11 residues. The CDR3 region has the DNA TGTGCCAGCAGATCTTCCACTGAAGCTTTCTTT. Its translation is CASRSSTEAFF.

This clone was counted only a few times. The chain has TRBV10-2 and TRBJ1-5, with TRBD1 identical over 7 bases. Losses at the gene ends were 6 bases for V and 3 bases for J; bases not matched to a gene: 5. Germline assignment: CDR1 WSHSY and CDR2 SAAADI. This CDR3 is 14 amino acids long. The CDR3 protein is CASRDDRANQPQHF. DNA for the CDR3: TGCGCCAGCAGAGACGACAGGGCCAATCAGCCCCAGCATTTT.